This passage covers 3 T cell receptor beta chains from one sample sequenced in a study of cytomegalovirus exposure and HLA in healthy donors. 13 Jbeta primers and 60 Vbeta primers were used for the PCR. Some clones are missing from TCRdb's copy, which holds only in-frame ones; the method was immunoSEQ multiplex PCR. The sample holds about 200,000 clones; 70% to 80% are singletons and the top ten take around a sixth. Sequenced: PBMCs. The receptors here all came from a man aged 40-55 years in good health and CMV-seronegative.

This rearrangement joins TRBV4-2 to TRBJ1-5; D possibly corresponds to TRBD1 (5 bases). Per germline, CDR1 LGHNA and CDR2 YNFKEQ. The CDR3 has 14 amino acids. The V end was cut by 5 bases, the J end by 2 bases, with 10 bases between. CDR3 nucleotide sequence: TGTGCCAGCAGCGAGGCACAGGGCAATCAGCCCCAGCATTTT. Protein: CASSEAQGNQPQHF.

In its sample, this clone was seen once. J is TRBJ2-7 and V is TRBV28; 8 bases match TRBD1. Germline trimming cut 4 bases from V and 0 bases from J; bases unmatched to any gene: 8. The germline CDR1 and CDR2 sequences are MDHEN and SYDVKM. The CDR3 runs to 16 residues. The CDR3 region is CASSSTGVQISYEQYF. CDR3 coding DNA: TGTGCCAGCAGTTCGACAGGGGTCCAGATCTCCTACGAGCAGTACTTC. The whole variable domain, remainder taken from reference TRBV28 and TRBJ2-7, is DVKVTQSSRYLVKRTGEKVFLECVQDMDHENMFWYRQDPGLGLRLIYFSYDVKMKEKGDIPEGYSVSREKKERFSLILESASTNQTSMYLCASSSTGVQISYEQYFGPGTRLTVT.

The genes are TRBV27 and TRBJ2-1, with 7 bases that match TRBD2. The J segment lost 1 base and the V segment lost 8 bases, leaving 5 bases of the junction unmatched. From germline, CDR1 is MNHEY and CDR2 SMNVEV (reference sequence). The CDR3 has 14 amino acids. The CDR3 here is CASSRDYSYNEQFF. As DNA, the CDR3 is TGTGCCAGCTCCCGGGACTATTCCTACAATGAGCAGTTCTTC.